This T cell receptor (beta chain) emerged from a study of CD8+ T cells in alopecia areata. Alopecia areata patients gave lesional scalp punch biopsies and peripheral blood samples. This clone was observed once. As yet, its antigen is unknown. Whole-study results and caveats: Unlike in mice, where it was clearer, TCR sharing across patients was less clear, possibly HLA-related. Scalp repertoires also include resident alphabeta T cells from normal skin.

The V and J ends lost 0 bases and 4 bases respectively, with 7 bases between them. CDR3 length: 13 residues. CDR1 is MNHNS and CDR2 is SASEGT in the germline V gene. cDNA prepared by RNA extraction and subsequent reverse transcription served as the template for sequencing. Sequenced by immunoSEQ multiplex PCR; TCRdb stores in-frame clones only, minus some. The sample has several thousand clones, roughly 69% seen once. The clonotype was recovered from a human donor with alopecia areata. The chain links TRBV6-1 to TRBJ2-7; a weak D match, TRBD1 (5 bases). Source: skin, taken at week 0. DNA for the CDR3: TGTGCCAGCAGTGAAGCGTCAGGGTACGAGCAGTACTTC. The encoded protein is CASSEASGYEQYF.